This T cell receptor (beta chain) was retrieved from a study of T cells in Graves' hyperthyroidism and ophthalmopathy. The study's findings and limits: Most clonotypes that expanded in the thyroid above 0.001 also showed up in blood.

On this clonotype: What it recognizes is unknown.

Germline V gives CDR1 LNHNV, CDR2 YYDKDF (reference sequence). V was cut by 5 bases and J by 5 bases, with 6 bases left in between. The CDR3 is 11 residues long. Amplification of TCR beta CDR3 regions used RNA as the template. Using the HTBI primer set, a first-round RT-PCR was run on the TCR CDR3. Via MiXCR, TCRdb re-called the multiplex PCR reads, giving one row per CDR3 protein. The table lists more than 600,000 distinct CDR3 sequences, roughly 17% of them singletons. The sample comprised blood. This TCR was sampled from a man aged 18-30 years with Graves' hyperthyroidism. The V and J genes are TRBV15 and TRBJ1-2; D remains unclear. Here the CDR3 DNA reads TGTGCCACCAGCGGCCCATATGGCTACACCTTC. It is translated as CATSGPYGYTF.